The clone carrying this T cell receptor beta chain was recorded only once. The entry originates in a study of long-term antiretroviral therapy in people with HIV. Version v3.0 of the immunoSEQ assay was performed at survey level. Measured with immunoSEQ multiplex PCR; TCRdb has only the in-frame clones, and not every one. The table shows fewer than 20,000 clones, with about three quarters occurring only once. Germline V gene data show CDR1 as SGHRS and CDR2 as YFSETQ. Trimming took 4 bases from V and 6 from J, leaving 19 bases between them. This CDR3 is 16 amino acids long. This receptor was obtained from a woman aged 35 to 49 with HIV. V and J are TRBV5-1 and TRBJ2-2; D could derive from TRBD1 or TRBD2 (5 bases each). Sample: unsorted PBMCs, taken at the start of antiretroviral therapy, before treatment. The CDR3 reads CASSPLGEGKAGELFF. The CDR3 DNA reads as TGCGCCAGCAGCCCTCTCGGTGAGGGGAAGGCCGGGGAGCTGTTTTTT.